Presented here are 11 T cell receptor beta chains from one specimen sequenced in a study of blood T cell repertoires in COVID-19. Profiled with immunoSEQ multiplex PCR; TCRdb holds only in-frame clones, not every one. The sample contains over 130,000 clones, about 74% of which appear only once. The sequenced sample was peripheral blood. The receptors originated from a man aged 45 to 65 with acute or convalescent COVID-19.

V is TRBV6-5 and J is TRBJ2-5; TRBD2 agrees at 7 bases. V gave up 5 bases and J gave up 6 bases; unmatched junction bases: 6. CDR1 is MNHEY and CDR2 is SVGAGI in the germline V gene. The CDR3 contains 13 residues. The CDR3 DNA sequence: TGTGCCAGCAGTCGCGGACTAGAAAAGACCCAGTACTTC. Protein: CASSRGLEKTQYF.

The chain links TRBV10-3 to TRBJ1-6; possibly TRBD1 for D (6 bases). This CDR3 spans 15 amino acids. CDR1 is ENHRY and CDR2 is SYGVKD in the germline V gene. Trimming removed 2 bases at V and 7 bases at J, with 12 bases between. The CDR3 loop reads CAISERTASNSPLHF. The CDR3 nucleotides are TGTGCCATCAGTGAGCGGACAGCGAGCAATTCACCCCTCCACTTT.

The V and J genes are TRBV29-1 and TRBJ1-1, with D unclear. Trimming left V 3 bases short and J 3 bases short, with 14 bases between. This CDR3 spans 14 amino acids. Germline CDR1 SQVTM, CDR2 ANQGSEA. The CDR3 DNA follows: TGCAGCGTTGATCCCCCGGGAGGGTACACTGAAGCTTTCTTT. Translating it yields CSVDPPGGYTEAFF.

V usage is TRBV30 and J usage is TRBJ1-6, with D maybe TRBD1 (5 bases). Germline CDR1 GTSNPN, CDR2 SVGIG (reference sequence). This CDR3 region has 14 residues. Trimming stripped 1 base from V and 6 bases from J, with 10 bases between. The CDR3 bases are TGTGCCTGGAGTGGGTCAGGGCGTAATTCACCCCTCCACTTT. Translating gives CAWSGSGRNSPLHF. The whole variable domain, filled in from reference TRBV30 and TRBJ1-6, reads SQTIHQWPATLVQPVGSPLSLECTVEGTSNPNLYWYRQAAGRGLQLLFYSVGIGQISSEVPQNLSASRPQDRQFILSSKKLLLSDSGFYLCAWSGSGRNSPLHFGNGTRLTVT.

The V gene is TRBV19, the J gene TRBJ1-1, with a weak D call TRBD1 (5 bases). V was pared by 6 bases and J by 11 bases, with 28 bases between. The CDR3 totals 16 residues. Germline CDR1 and CDR2: LNHDA and SQIVND (reference sequence). The CDR3 spells CASRFGGTAGVSGAFF. In DNA, the CDR3 is TGTGCCAGTAGGTTCGGAGGGACGGCGGGTGTATCGGGGGCTTTCTTT.

This chain links TRBV3-1 (or the pseudogene TRBV3-2) with TRBJ1-2; TRBD1 matches at 7 bases. The CDR3 is made up of 17 amino acids. V was clipped by 0 bases and J by 6 bases; unmatched bases: 13. Germline CDR1 and CDR2: LGHDT and YNNKEL (reference sequence). CDR3 region: CASSQDPDRAGEDGYTF. The CDR3, as DNA: TGTGCCAGCAGCCAAGATCCCGACAGGGCTGGGGAAGATGGCTACACCTTC.

DNA of the CDR3: TGTGCCAGCTCACCTGGACACCTGACGAACACTGAAGCTTTCTTT. Translated, it gives CASSPGHLTNTEAFF. The chain employs TRBV18 and TRBJ1-1, with D maybe TRBD1 (5 bases). Between the trimmed V and J ends, which lost 3 bases and 1 base, there was a span of 12 bases. CDR1 is KGHSH, CDR2 LQKENI, per germline. This CDR3 spans 15 amino acids.

This sequence joins TRBV14 and TRBJ2-1; perhaps TRBD1 as D (6 bases). Trimming cost V 4 bases and J 2 bases, with 15 bases left between them. The germline V gene has CDR1 SGHDN and CDR2 FVKESK. The CDR3 consists of 16 residues. This CDR3 reads CASSLRGLYTYNEQFF. The CDR3 nucleotides read TGTGCCAGCAGCCTCAGGGGCCTTTATACCTACAATGAGCAGTTCTTC.

The rearrangement uses TRBV4-2 and TRBJ1-6; D may be TRBD1 (5 bases). The length of the CDR3 is 16 residues. Between the trimmed V and J ends, which lost 0 bases and 5 bases, there was a span of 11 bases. The germline gives CDR1 LGHNA, CDR2 YNFKEQ. In DNA, the CDR3 is TGTGCCAGCAGCCAAGAATTTAGGACACATAATTCACCCCTCCACTTT. It codes for CASSQEFRTHNSPLHF.

This chain links TRBV30 with TRBJ2-5, with 7 bases identical to TRBD1. V shed 3 bases, J shed 1 base, and the junction held 5 bases outside the gene matches. Germline CDR1 and CDR2: GTSNPN and SVGIG (reference sequence). The length of the CDR3 is 14 residues. DNA of the CDR3: TGTGCCTGGAGCGCTGGGACAGTCCAAGAGACCCAGTACTTC. Amino acids: CAWSAGTVQETQYF.

The chain uses TRBV7-2 and TRBJ2-3; 10 positions agree with TRBD1. The trim removed 5 bases at V and 3 bases at J, leaving 2 bases unmatched. CDR1 and CDR2 (germline): SGHTA, FQGNSA. This CDR3 region has 14 residues. CDR3 protein: CASSRDRGTDTQYF. In nucleotides, the CDR3 is TGTGCCAGCAGCAGGGACAGGGGAACAGATACGCAGTATTTT. Combining the CDR3 with reference TRBV7-2 and TRBJ2-3 gives the whole variable domain GAGVSQSPSNKVTEKGKDVELRCDPISGHTALYWYRQSLGQGLEFLIYFQGNSAPDKSGLPSDRFSAERTGGSVSTLTIQRTQQEDSAVYLCASSRDRGTDTQYFGPGTRLTVL.